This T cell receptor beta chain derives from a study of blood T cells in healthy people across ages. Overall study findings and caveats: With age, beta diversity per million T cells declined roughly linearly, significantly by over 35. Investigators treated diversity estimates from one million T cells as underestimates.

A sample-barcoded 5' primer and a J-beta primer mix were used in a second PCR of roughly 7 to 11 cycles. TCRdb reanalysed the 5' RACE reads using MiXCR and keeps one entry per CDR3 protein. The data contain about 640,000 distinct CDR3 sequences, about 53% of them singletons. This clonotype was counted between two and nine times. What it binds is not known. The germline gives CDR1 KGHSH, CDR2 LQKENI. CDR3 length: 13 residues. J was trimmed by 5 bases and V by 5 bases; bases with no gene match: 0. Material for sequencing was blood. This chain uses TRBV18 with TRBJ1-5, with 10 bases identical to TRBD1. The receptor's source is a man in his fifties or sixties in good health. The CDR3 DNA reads TGTGCCAGCTCAGGGACAGGGGATCAGCCCCAGCATTTT. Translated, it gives CASSGTGDQPQHF. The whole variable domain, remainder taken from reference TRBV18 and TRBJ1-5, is NAGVMQNPRHLVRRRGQEARLRCSPMKGHSHVYWYRQLPEEGLKFMVYLQKENIIDESGMPKERFSAEFPKEGPSILRIQQVVRGDSAAYFCASSGTGDQPQHFGDGTRLSIL.